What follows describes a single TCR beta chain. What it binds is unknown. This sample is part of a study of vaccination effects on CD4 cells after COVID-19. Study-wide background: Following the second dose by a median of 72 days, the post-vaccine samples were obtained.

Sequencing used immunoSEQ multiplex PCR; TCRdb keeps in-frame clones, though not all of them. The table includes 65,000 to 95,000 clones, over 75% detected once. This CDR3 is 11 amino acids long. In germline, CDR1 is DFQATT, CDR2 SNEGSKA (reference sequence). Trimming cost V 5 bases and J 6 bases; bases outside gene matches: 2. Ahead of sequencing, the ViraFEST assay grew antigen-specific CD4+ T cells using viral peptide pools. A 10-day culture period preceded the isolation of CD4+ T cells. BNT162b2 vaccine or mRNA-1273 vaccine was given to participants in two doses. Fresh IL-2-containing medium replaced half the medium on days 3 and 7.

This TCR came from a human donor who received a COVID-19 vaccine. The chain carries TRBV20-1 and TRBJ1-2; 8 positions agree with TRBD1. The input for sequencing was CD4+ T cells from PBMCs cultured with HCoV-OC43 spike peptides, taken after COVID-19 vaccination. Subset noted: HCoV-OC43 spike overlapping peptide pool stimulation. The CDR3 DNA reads TGCAGTGCTCAGGACAGGGATGGCTACACCTTC. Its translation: CSAQDRDGYTF.